Presented here are 22 T cell receptor beta chains from one specimen sequenced in a study of T cell responses to AZD1222 COVID-19 vaccine. The method was immunoSEQ multiplex PCR; TCRdb's version includes in-frame clones alone and lacks a portion of them. The sample lists more than 150,000 clones, 94% occurring once. Sample: peripheral blood, taken 28 days after the second AZD1222 dose. The receptors stem from an adult who received the AZD1222 COVID-19 vaccine.

The CDR3 sequence: CASSLEQGRTDTQYF. Here the CDR3 DNA reads TGCGCCAGCAGCTTGGAACAGGGTAGGACAGATACGCAGTATTTT. The rearrangement joins TRBV5-1 to TRBJ2-3; tentative D call: TRBD1 (6 bases). Germline CDR1 is SGHRS and CDR2 is YFSETQ. Trimming shortened V by 0 bases and J by 3 bases, and 11 bases separated the two germline ends. CDR3 length equals 15 residues.

The chain has TRBV21-1 and TRBJ2-3; TRBD2 is the table's D call, not checked against the DNA. TRBV21-1 is an annotated pseudogene. This CDR3 comprises 15 residues. CDR3 DNA: TGTGCCAGCAGCAGGACTAGCGGGGCCACAGATACGCAGTATTTT. Encoded protein: CASSRTSGATDTQYF.

This chain links TRBV28 with TRBJ1-5; D is unresolved. Trimming cost V 4 bases and J 0 bases, with 13 bases left between them. The length of the CDR3 is 16 residues. Germline V gives CDR1 MDHEN, CDR2 SYDVKM. CDR3 in DNA: TGTGCCAGCAGTTCTTGGTCGTCAGGTAGCAATCAGCCCCAGCATTTT. This codes for CASSSWSSGSNQPQHF.

The V call is TRBV30, the J call TRBJ2-7; no firm D call. CDR3 length: 12 amino acids. Germline V CDR1 and CDR2: GTSNPN, SVGIG (reference sequence). With 0 bases removed from V and 1 base from J, the gap between germline ends came to 4 bases. The CDR3 loop reads CAWSVLSYEQYF. The CDR3 bases are TGTGCCTGGAGTGTACTGTCCTACGAGCAGTACTTC.

This clone was recorded once. The chain is built from TRBV19 and TRBJ1-4; D may be TRBD1 (5 bases). The V gene lost 2 bases and the J gene lost 8 bases, with 18 bases spanning the gap. The CDR3 sequence is 16 residues long. Germline V gene lookup returns CDR1 LNHDA and CDR2 SQIVND (reference sequence). CDR3 region: CASSIPHRRLEEKLFF. DNA for the CDR3: TGTGCCAGTAGTATACCGCACAGGAGGTTAGAAGAAAAACTGTTTTTT.

The rearrangement links TRBV14 to TRBJ1-4; the D is unclear. The germline V gene has CDR1 SGHDN and CDR2 FVKESK. The CDR3 spans 15 residues. Trimming shortened V by 4 bases and J by 3 bases, and 12 bases separated the two germline ends. CDR3 sequence reads: CASSRSDAANEKLFF. Written as DNA, the CDR3 is TGTGCCAGCAGCCGCTCAGATGCGGCTAATGAAAAACTGTTTTTT.

The V and J genes are TRBV10-2 and TRBJ1-5; unclear D gene. The germline V and J ends were trimmed by 2 bases and 5 bases, with 7 bases remaining between them. Germline V gives CDR1 WSHSY, CDR2 SAAADI. The CDR3 has 13 amino acids. CDR3 coding DNA: TGCGCCAGCAGTGAGAGAGGGCATCAGCCCCAGCATTTT. It specifies CASSERGHQPQHF.

The V call is TRBV7-2, the J call TRBJ1-6, with D possibly TRBD1 on 5 matching bases. V was trimmed by 0 bases and J by 4 bases, leaving 10 bases between them. Germline CDR1 SGHTA, CDR2 FQGNSA. This CDR3 is 16 amino acids long. CDR3 sequence: CASSLAATEYNSPLHF. The CDR3 DNA follows: TGTGCCAGCAGCTTAGCGGCGACAGAGTATAATTCACCCCTCCACTTT.

V usage is TRBV12-5 and J usage is TRBJ2-2, with D perhaps TRBD2 (5 bases). Germline V gene lookup returns CDR1 LGHNT and CDR2 FRNRAP. This CDR3 contains 13 residues. V was clipped by 5 bases and J by 4 bases, with 8 bases between them. The CDR3 loop reads CASGPDFTGELFF. CDR3 DNA sequence: TGTGCTAGTGGTCCGGACTTCACCGGGGAGCTGTTTTTT. The complete variable domain, with remaining parts taken from reference TRBV12-5 and TRBJ2-2, reads DARVTQTPRHKVTEMGQEVTMRCQPILGHNTVFWYRQTMMQGLELLAYFRNRAPLDDSGMPKDRFSAEMPDATLATLKIQPSEPRDSAVYFCASGPDFTGELFFGEGSRLTVL.

The V gene is TRBV12-5, the J gene TRBJ1-3; possibly TRBD1 for D (6 bases). The CDR3 runs 18 residues. Trimming pared 0 bases from V and 8 bases from J, leaving 23 bases between. The germline gives CDR1 LGHNT, CDR2 FRNRAP. The DNA of the CDR3 is TGTGCTAGTGGTTTGGTACTCTTCCCAGGGGCCGGCAAGGACACCATATATTTT. This sequence encodes CASGLVLFPGAGKDTIYF. Full variable domain (missing parts from reference TRBV12-5 and TRBJ1-3): DARVTQTPRHKVTEMGQEVTMRCQPILGHNTVFWYRQTMMQGLELLAYFRNRAPLDDSGMPKDRFSAEMPDATLATLKIQPSEPRDSAVYFCASGLVLFPGAGKDTIYFGEGSWLTVV.

CDR3 sequence: CASSPRGSGADNSPLHF. In nucleotides, the CDR3 is TGTGCCAGCAGCCCGCGGGGGTCAGGGGCCGATAATTCACCCCTCCACTTT. V usage is TRBV9 and J usage is TRBJ1-6; TRBD1 is a possible D gene (6 bases). The germline CDR1 and CDR2 sequences are SGDLS and YYNGEE. This CDR3 comprises 17 residues. V lost 4 bases and J lost 5, with 19 bases in between.

The rearrangement uses TRBV5-6 and TRBJ1-2; D unclear. The CDR3 contains 16 residues. V gave up 4 bases and J gave up 4 bases, with 20 bases separating them. The germline CDR1 and CDR2 sequences are SGHDT and YYEEEE. Written as DNA, the CDR3 is TGTGCCAGCAGCCACGAACCGCAATACTCTACCTATGGCTACACCTTC. Amino acids: CASSHEPQYSTYGYTF.

The chain employs TRBV6-5 and TRBJ1-6; no clear D gene. Germline V CDR1 and CDR2: MNHEY, SVGAGI. V gave up 5 bases and J gave up 7 bases, with 9 bases separating them. The CDR3 loop spans 13 amino acids. CDR3 in DNA: TGTGCCAGCAGTCCCCGCGGGAATTCACCCCTCCACTTT. Protein product: CASSPRGNSPLHF.

J is TRBJ1-1 and V is TRBV29-1; tentatively, D is TRBD1 (5 bases). The ends were cut back, 7 bases at V and 10 bases at J, with 25 bases in the middle. The CDR3 sequence is 14 residues long. Germline lookup yields CDR1 SQVTM and CDR2 ANQGSEA. In nucleotides, the CDR3 is TGCAGCGGTGGCAGTGGTGGGGAGATTAGGGGAGCTTTCTTT. Protein: CSGGSGGEIRGAFF.

The J gene is TRBJ1-1, the V gene TRBV11-3; tentatively, D is TRBD1 (5 bases). The germline V and J ends were trimmed by 5 bases and 4 bases, with 17 bases remaining between them. CDR1 and CDR2 (germline): SGHNT, YENEEA. This CDR3 is 15 amino acids long. CDR3 sequence: CASSRESGAGTEAFF. The CDR3 DNA sequence: TGTGCCAGCAGCCGAGAGTCTGGGGCCGGCACTGAAGCTTTCTTT.

This clone was recorded only once. Written as DNA, the CDR3 is TGTGCCAGCAGCTTGGAAAATACGGGACAGTCCTACGAGCAGTACTTC. Translated, it gives CASSLENTGQSYEQYF. The J gene is TRBJ2-7, the V gene TRBV5-5, with TRBD1 matching over 7 bases. The CDR3 is 16 residues long. Germline V gene sequence: CDR1 SGHKS, CDR2 YYEKEE (reference sequence). The ends lost 0 bases at V and 1 base at J; junction bases unmatched: 7.

The chain has TRBV6-5 and TRBJ1-3, with D perhaps TRBD1 (6 bases). V lost 6 bases and J lost 0, with 9 bases in between. The CDR3 contains 14 residues. Germline CDR1 and CDR2: MNHEY and SVGAGI. CDR3 bases: TGTGCCAGCAGCCTCAGGGGCTCTGGAAACACCATATATTTT. Translated: CASSLRGSGNTIYF.

V and J are TRBV12-5 and TRBJ1-4, with 8 bases aligning to TRBD1. CDR3 length equals 18 residues. The V and J ends lost 2 bases and 4 bases, in that order; junction bases with no gene match: 12. CDR1 LGHNT and CDR2 FRNRAP come from the germline V gene. The CDR3 here is CASGLRYDRGGRNEKLFF. CDR3 coding DNA: TGTGCTAGTGGTTTGCGCTATGACAGGGGCGGCCGTAATGAAAAACTGTTTTTT. Drawing the rest from reference TRBV12-5 and TRBJ1-4, the complete variable domain is DARVTQTPRHKVTEMGQEVTMRCQPILGHNTVFWYRQTMMQGLELLAYFRNRAPLDDSGMPKDRFSAEMPDATLATLKIQPSEPRDSAVYFCASGLRYDRGGRNEKLFFGSGTQLSVL.

The chain uses TRBV2 and TRBJ1-3; D uncertain. The CDR3 length is 14 residues. CDR1 is SNHLY, CDR2 FYNNEI, per germline. The V end was cut by 1 base, the J end by 2 bases, with 6 bases between. CDR3 in amino acids: CASSEGTPGNTIYF. In DNA form, the CDR3 reads TGTGCCAGCAGTGAAGGGACCCCTGGAAACACCATATATTTT.

V gene TRBV27 combines with J gene TRBJ1-1; 7 bases are a match to TRBD1. The germline gives CDR1 MNHEY, CDR2 SMNVEV (reference sequence). The length of the CDR3 is 14 residues. J lost 4 bases, V lost 8 bases, and 10 bases had no gene match. Here the CDR3 DNA reads TGTGCCAGCGCGACCGGGACAGACGGCACTGAAGCTTTCTTT. Translation: CASATGTDGTEAFF.

The rearrangement uses TRBV27 and TRBJ2-7; 7 positions agree with TRBD2. Germline loops: CDR1 MNHEY, CDR2 SMNVEV (reference sequence). Trimming removed 5 bases from V and 7 bases from J; junction bases left unmatched: 5. CDR3 length equals 12 residues. CDR3 region: CASSIQRGEQYF. The CDR3 bases are TGTGCCAGCAGTATTCAGCGGGGAGAGCAGTACTTC.

This sequence joins TRBV28 and TRBJ1-1, with a weak D call TRBD1 (6 bases). This CDR3 has 13 residues. Germline V gives CDR1 MDHEN, CDR2 SYDVKM. Trimming took 8 bases from V and 4 from J, leaving 14 bases between them. CDR3 nucleotide sequence: TGTGCCAGCCGTATTGAAGGGGGCACTGAAGCTTTCTTT. As protein: CASRIEGGTEAFF.